This TCR beta chain was captured in a study of blood T cell repertoires in COVID-19. Whole-study context: Collection of acute and convalescent COVID-19 samples took place in the United States, Italy and Spain.

Original processing notes: The assay estimated nucleated cells by amplifying reference gene primers. Profiling relied on immunoSEQ multiplex PCR, and the TCRdb table lists in-frame clones only, not all of them. V and J calls plus clone size are reproduced from that table; the DNA served to infer D and trimming. The sample carries 25,000 to 30,000 clones, roughly 80% recorded once. Trimming removed 3 bases from V and 8 bases from J; junction bases left unmatched: 10. In germline, CDR1 is GTSNPN, CDR2 SVGIG (reference sequence). This CDR3 comprises 14 residues. The origin of this receptor is a woman aged 80 or over with acute or convalescent COVID-19. The material sequenced was peripheral blood. This sequence joins TRBV30 and TRBJ1-2; 9 nucleotides match TRBD1. The CDR3 protein is CAWSAWTGEKGYTF. CDR3 coding DNA: TGTGCCTGGAGCGCCTGGACAGGGGAAAAGGGCTACACCTTC.